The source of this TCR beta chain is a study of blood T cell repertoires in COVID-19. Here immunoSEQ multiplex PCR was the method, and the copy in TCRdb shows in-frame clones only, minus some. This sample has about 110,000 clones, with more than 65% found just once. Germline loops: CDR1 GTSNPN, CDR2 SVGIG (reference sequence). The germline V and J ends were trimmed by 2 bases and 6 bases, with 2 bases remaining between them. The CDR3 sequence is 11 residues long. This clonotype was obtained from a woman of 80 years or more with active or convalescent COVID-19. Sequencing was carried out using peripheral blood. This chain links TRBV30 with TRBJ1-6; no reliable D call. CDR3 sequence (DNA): TGTGCCTGGAGTCGTAATTCACCCCTCCACTTT. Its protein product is CAWSRNSPLHF.